A single sample is the source of the 17 T cell receptor beta chains below, sequenced in a study of cytomegalovirus exposure and HLA in healthy donors. 13 Jbeta primers and 60 Vbeta primers were used for the PCR. Measured with immunoSEQ multiplex PCR; TCRdb has only the in-frame clones, and not every one. The sample has approximately 160,000 clones, around 68% seen once. Sequencing was carried out using PBMCs. Receptor source: a man aged 45-65 years in good health and CMV-seronegative.

This chain links TRBV7-9 with TRBJ1-1, with D perhaps TRBD1 (6 bases). V dropped 1 base and J dropped 0 bases, with 18 bases sitting between them. The CDR3 consists of 18 residues. CDR1 and CDR2 from the germline V gene are SEHNR and FQNEAQ (reference sequence). The CDR3 DNA reads as TGTGCCAGCAGCTTAGGAAGTTTGCAGGGGCAGATGAACACTGAAGCTTTCTTT. Its protein product is CASSLGSLQGQMNTEAFF.

The chain is built from TRBV2 and TRBJ2-7; 9 nucleotides agree with TRBD2. With 6 bases clipped from V and 0 bases from J, the junction kept 3 bases outside the gene matches. Per germline, CDR1 SNHLY and CDR2 FYNNEI. The CDR3 sequence is 14 residues long. The CDR3 here is CASRGLASSYEQYF. As DNA, the CDR3 is TGTGCCAGCAGGGGACTAGCCAGCTCCTACGAGCAGTACTTC.

The chain employs TRBV18 and TRBJ1-5; D is perhaps TRBD1 (5 bases). This CDR3 is 14 amino acids long. V gave up 1 base and J gave up 3 bases, with 7 bases separating them. Germline assignment: CDR1 KGHSH and CDR2 LQKENI. The CDR3 spells CASSPLDNNQPQHF. The CDR3, as DNA: TGTGCCAGCTCACCACTGGACAACAATCAGCCCCAGCATTTT.

The rearrangement links TRBV27 to TRBJ1-5; 9 bases are shared with TRBD1. J lost 4 bases, V lost 5 bases, and 3 bases had no gene match. CDR1 MNHEY and CDR2 SMNVEV come from the germline V gene (reference sequence). CDR3 size: 14 residues. The chain's CDR3 is CASSDRGWNQPQHF. Written as DNA, the CDR3 is TGTGCCAGCAGTGACAGGGGGTGGAATCAGCCCCAGCATTTT.

This clone was picked up a small number of times. This rearrangement joins TRBV28 to TRBJ2-7; maybe TRBD1 (6 bases). This CDR3 contains 13 residues. Per germline, CDR1 MDHEN and CDR2 SYDVKM. Trimming left V 6 bases short and J 9 bases short, with 18 bases between. CDR3 nucleotide sequence: TGTGCCAGCAGACAGGGTGACCCTACAGGGCAGTACTTC. Its protein product is CASRQGDPTGQYF.

The genes are TRBV7-9 and TRBJ1-4; tentatively, D is TRBD1 (6 bases). V lost 5 bases to trimming and J lost 7 bases, with 17 bases between them. The CDR3 runs 15 residues. Looked up from germline, CDR1 is SEHNR and CDR2 is FQNEAQ (reference sequence). The CDR3 loop is CASSQQGGIGEKLFF. For the CDR3, the DNA is TGTGCCAGCAGCCAACAGGGTGGGATAGGTGAAAAACTGTTTTTT. The full variable domain, completed using reference TRBV7-9 and TRBJ1-4, is DTGVSQNPRHKITKRGQNVTFRCDPISEHNRLYWYRQTLGQGPEFLTYFQNEAQLEKSRLLSDRFSAERPKGSFSTLEIQRTEQGDSAMYLCASSQQGGIGEKLFFGSGTQLSVL.

V gene TRBV2 combines with J gene TRBJ1-3; D unresolved. CDR1 is SNHLY, CDR2 FYNNEI, per germline. The CDR3 has 17 amino acids. Trimming removed 7 bases at V and 0 bases at J, with 19 bases between. The CDR3 spells CASIVLDAPISGNTIYF. CDR3 nucleotides: TGTGCCAGCATAGTGTTAGATGCTCCGATCTCTGGAAACACCATATATTTT.

In this sample, this clone turned up a few times. The CDR3 nucleotides are TGCGCCAGCAGCTTCTCCGGGACAGGGACCGGCTACACCTTC. Translation: CASSFSGTGTGYTF. The rearrangement uses TRBV5-1 and TRBJ1-2; 9 bases are shared with TRBD1. Germline-derived CDR1 and CDR2 are SGHRS and YFSETQ. The CDR3 runs to 14 residues. V lost 2 bases and J lost 8; bases outside the gene matches: 7.

This clone was picked up a small number of times. V usage is TRBV19 and J usage is TRBJ1-2, with a possible D match to TRBD1 (6 bases). The CDR3 runs 13 residues. The germline V and J ends were trimmed by 5 bases and 5 bases, with 12 bases remaining between them. CDR1 is LNHDA and CDR2 is SQIVND in the germline V gene (reference sequence). The CDR3 DNA follows: TGTGCCAGTAGTCCGGACAGCCGATATGGCTACACCTTC. As protein: CASSPDSRYGYTF.

This chain connects TRBV5-4 to TRBJ1-1, with D perhaps TRBD1 (6 bases). CDR3 length: 14 residues. Germline-derived CDR1 and CDR2 are SGHNT and YYREEE (reference sequence). The V and J ends lost 4 bases and 4 bases respectively, with 14 bases between them. CDR3 protein: CASSLGGHSTEAFF. Written as DNA, the CDR3 is TGTGCCAGCAGCCTGGGGGGACATTCCACTGAAGCTTTCTTT.

The chain uses TRBV29-1 and TRBJ2-3; a weak D match, TRBD2 (6 bases). CDR3 size: 12 residues. The ends were cut back, 6 bases at V and 6 bases at J, with 13 bases in the middle. Looked up from germline, CDR1 is SQVTM and CDR2 is ANQGSEA. The CDR3 sequence is CSVSLGGDTQYF. CDR3 DNA: TGCAGCGTGTCCCTCGGAGGGGATACGCAGTATTTT.

The chain links TRBV11-1 to TRBJ2-7; D not resolved. The CDR3 consists of 14 residues. CDR1 SGHAT and CDR2 FQDESV come from the germline V gene (reference sequence). The V and J ends lost 4 bases and 0 bases respectively, with 10 bases between them. The CDR3 loop is CASSSVSSSYEQYF. The CDR3 DNA reads TGTGCCAGCAGCTCAGTTAGCAGCTCCTACGAGCAGTACTTC.

The chain joins TRBV28 to TRBJ2-1; TRBD1 matches 7 bases. With 6 bases clipped from V and 4 bases from J, the junction kept 6 bases outside the gene matches. The CDR3 runs to 14 residues. Germline lookup yields CDR1 MDHEN and CDR2 SYDVKM. CDR3 bases: TGTGCCAGCAGACTACAGGGGACGTACAATGAGCAGTTCTTC. Amino acids: CASRLQGTYNEQFF. The full variable domain, in which reference TRBV28 and TRBJ2-1 provide the parts outside the CDR3, is DVKVTQSSRYLVKRTGEKVFLECVQDMDHENMFWYRQDPGLGLRLIYFSYDVKMKEKGDIPEGYSVSREKKERFSLILESASTNQTSMYLCASRLQGTYNEQFFGPGTRLTVL.

There are a few counts of this clone. This chain links TRBV4-3 with TRBJ2-1; D unresolved. CDR3 length: 16 amino acids. The V gene lost 1 base and the J gene lost 0 bases, with 10 bases spanning the gap. CDR1 LGHNA and CDR2 YSLEER come from the germline V gene. CDR3 protein: CASSQGGPSSYNEQFF. The CDR3 DNA follows: TGCGCCAGCAGCCAAGGTGGCCCTAGCTCCTACAATGAGCAGTTCTTC.

The chain is built from TRBV13 and TRBJ2-2; D is possibly TRBD2 (7 bases). V was pared by 6 bases and J by 4 bases, with 12 bases between. CDR3 length equals 14 residues. Germline V gives CDR1 PRHDT, CDR2 FYEKMQ (reference sequence). The CDR3 sequence is CASRRGGGTGELFF. The CDR3 bases are TGTGCCAGCAGGAGGGGGGGAGGCACCGGGGAGCTGTTTTTT.

V is TRBV5-1 and J is TRBJ2-7; tentatively, D is TRBD1 (5 bases). The length of the CDR3 is 18 residues. Trimming cost V 0 bases and J 5 bases, with 24 bases left between them. CDR1 is SGHRS, CDR2 YFSETQ, per germline. Written as DNA, the CDR3 is TGCGCCAGCAGCTTGGAGGGGCTAGGGGTGGTGGCTCAGGACGAGCAGTACTTC. Amino acids: CASSLEGLGVVAQDEQYF.

This clone turned up a few times. The rearrangement joins TRBV7-9 to TRBJ2-3, with TRBD2 matching over 11 bases. CDR1 is SEHNR and CDR2 is FQNEAQ in the germline V gene (reference sequence). This CDR3 is 19 amino acids long. J lost 0 bases, V lost 0 bases, and 8 bases had no gene match. This CDR3 is CASSLASLAGVESTDTQYF. CDR3 nucleotide sequence: TGTGCCAGCAGCTTAGCCTCACTAGCGGGGGTGGAGAGCACAGATACGCAGTATTTT.